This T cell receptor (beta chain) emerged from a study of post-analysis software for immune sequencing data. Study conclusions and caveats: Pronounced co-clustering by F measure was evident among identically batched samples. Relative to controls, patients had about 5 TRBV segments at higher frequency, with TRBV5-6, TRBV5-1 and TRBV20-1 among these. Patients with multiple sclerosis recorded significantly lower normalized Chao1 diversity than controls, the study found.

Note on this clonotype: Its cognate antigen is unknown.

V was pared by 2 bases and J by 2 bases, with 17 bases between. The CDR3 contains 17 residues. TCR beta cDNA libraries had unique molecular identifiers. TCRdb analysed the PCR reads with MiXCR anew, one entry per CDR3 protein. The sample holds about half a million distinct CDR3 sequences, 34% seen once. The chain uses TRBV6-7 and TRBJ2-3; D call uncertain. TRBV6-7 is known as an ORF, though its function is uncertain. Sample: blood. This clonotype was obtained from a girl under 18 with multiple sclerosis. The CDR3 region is CASSYPEKDPTTDTQYF. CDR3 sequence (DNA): TGTGCCAGCAGTTACCCCGAGAAAGATCCCACCACAGATACGCAGTATTTT.